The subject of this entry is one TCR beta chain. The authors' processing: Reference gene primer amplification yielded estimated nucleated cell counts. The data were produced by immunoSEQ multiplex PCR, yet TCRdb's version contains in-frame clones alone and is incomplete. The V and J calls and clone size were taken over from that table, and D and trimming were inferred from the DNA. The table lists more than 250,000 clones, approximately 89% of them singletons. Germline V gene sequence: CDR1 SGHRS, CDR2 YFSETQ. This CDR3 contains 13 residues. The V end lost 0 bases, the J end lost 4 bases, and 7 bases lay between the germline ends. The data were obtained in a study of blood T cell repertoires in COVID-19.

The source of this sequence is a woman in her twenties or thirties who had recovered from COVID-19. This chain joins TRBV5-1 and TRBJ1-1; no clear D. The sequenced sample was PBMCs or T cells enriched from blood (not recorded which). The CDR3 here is CASSLVGRTEAFF. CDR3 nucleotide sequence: TGCGCCAGCAGCTTGGTCGGTCGCACTGAAGCTTTCTTT.